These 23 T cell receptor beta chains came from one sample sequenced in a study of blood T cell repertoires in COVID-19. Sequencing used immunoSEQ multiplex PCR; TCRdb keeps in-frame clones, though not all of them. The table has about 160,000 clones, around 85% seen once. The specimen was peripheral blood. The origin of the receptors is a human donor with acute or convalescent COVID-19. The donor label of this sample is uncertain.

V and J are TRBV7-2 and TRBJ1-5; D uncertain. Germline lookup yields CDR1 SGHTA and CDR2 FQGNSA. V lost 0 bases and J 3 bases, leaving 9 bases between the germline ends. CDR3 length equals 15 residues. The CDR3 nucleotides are TGTGCCAGCAGCTTAGCCTCCTCTTCCAATCAGCCCCAGCATTTT. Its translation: CASSLASSSNQPQHF.

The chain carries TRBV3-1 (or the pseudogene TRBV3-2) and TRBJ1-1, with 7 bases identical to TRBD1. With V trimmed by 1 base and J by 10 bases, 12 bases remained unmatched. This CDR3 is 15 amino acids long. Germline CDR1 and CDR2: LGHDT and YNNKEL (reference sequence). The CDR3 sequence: CASSQVLRQGKGAFF. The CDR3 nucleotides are TGTGCCAGCAGCCAAGTTTTGAGACAGGGTAAGGGAGCTTTCTTT.

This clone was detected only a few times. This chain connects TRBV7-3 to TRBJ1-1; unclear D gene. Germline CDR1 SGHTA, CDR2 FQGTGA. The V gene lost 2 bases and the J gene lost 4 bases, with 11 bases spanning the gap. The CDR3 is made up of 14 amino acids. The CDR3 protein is CASSLGGFGTEAFF. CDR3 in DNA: TGTGCCAGCAGCTTAGGAGGGTTCGGCACTGAAGCTTTCTTT.

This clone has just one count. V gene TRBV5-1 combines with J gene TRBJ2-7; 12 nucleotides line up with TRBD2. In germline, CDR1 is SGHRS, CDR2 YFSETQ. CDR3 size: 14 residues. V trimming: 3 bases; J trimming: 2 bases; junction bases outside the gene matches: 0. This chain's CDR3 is CASSSSGGAYEQYF. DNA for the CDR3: TGCGCCAGCAGCTCTAGCGGGGGGGCCTACGAGCAGTACTTC.

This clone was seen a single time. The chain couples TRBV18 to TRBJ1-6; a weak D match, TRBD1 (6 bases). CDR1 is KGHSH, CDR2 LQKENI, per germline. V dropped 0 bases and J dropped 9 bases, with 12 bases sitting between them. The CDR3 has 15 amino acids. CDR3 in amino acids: CASSPPAGEGSPLHF. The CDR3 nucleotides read TGTGCCAGCTCACCACCGGCAGGGGAGGGTTCACCCCTCCACTTT.

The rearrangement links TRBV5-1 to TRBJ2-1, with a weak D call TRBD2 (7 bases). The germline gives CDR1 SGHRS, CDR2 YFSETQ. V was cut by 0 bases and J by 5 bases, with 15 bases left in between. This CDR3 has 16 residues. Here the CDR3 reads CASSLDRQGRDNEQFF. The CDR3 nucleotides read TGCGCCAGCAGCTTGGATAGGCAGGGGAGGGACAATGAGCAGTTCTTC.

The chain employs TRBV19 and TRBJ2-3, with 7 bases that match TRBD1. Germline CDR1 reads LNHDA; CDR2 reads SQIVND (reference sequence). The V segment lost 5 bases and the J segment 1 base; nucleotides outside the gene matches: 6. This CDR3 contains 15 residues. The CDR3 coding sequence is TGTGCCAGTAGTCGGGACAGAGGTGGCACAGATACGCAGTATTTT. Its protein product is CASSRDRGGTDTQYF.

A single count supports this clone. The CDR3 region has the DNA TGTGCCAGCAGGACACAGGGTTCTGTCTACGAGCAGTACTTC. It encodes CASRTQGSVYEQYF. V usage is TRBV2 and J usage is TRBJ2-7, with D possibly being TRBD1 (6 bases). This CDR3 is 14 amino acids long. Germline CDR1 is SNHLY and CDR2 is FYNNEI. Trimming cost V 6 bases and J 3 bases, with 15 bases left between them.

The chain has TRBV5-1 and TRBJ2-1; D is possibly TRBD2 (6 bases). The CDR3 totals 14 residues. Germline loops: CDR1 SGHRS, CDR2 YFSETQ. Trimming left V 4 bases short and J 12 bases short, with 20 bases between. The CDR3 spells CASSPDGGGKGQFF. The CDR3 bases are TGCGCCAGCAGCCCGGACGGGGGTGGGAAAGGGCAGTTCTTC.

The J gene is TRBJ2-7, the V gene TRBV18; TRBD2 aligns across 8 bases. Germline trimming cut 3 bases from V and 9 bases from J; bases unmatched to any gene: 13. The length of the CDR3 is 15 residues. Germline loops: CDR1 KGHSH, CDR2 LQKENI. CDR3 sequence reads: CASSPVAGGGEGQYF. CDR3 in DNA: TGTGCCAGCTCACCGGTCGCGGGGGGCGGAGAAGGGCAGTACTTC.

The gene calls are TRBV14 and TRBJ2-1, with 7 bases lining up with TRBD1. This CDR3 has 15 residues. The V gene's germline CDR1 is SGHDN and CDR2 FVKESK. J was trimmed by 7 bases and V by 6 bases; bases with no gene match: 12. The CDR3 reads CASSPPGQLINEQFF. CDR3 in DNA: TGTGCCAGCAGTCCTCCGGGACAGTTAATAAATGAGCAGTTCTTC.

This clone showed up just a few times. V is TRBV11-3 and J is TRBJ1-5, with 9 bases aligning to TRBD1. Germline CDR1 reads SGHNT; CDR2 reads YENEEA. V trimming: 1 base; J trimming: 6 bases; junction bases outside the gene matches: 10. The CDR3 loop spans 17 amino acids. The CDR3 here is CASSLVFGTGIAQPQHF. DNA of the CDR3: TGTGCCAGCAGCTTAGTCTTCGGGACAGGGATAGCTCAGCCCCAGCATTTT.

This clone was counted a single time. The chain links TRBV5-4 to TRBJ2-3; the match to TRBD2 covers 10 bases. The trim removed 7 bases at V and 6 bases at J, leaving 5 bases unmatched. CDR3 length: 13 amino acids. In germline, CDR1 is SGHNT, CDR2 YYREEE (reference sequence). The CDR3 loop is CASFLAGVDTQYF. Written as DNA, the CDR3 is TGTGCCAGCTTCCTAGCGGGGGTTGATACGCAGTATTTT.

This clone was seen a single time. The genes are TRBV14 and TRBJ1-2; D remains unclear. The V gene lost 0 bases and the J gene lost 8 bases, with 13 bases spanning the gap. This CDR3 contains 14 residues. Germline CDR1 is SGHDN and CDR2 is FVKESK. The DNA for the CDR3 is TGTGCCAGCAGCCAAGATGCGGGTTTAGGAGGCTACACCTTC. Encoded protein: CASSQDAGLGGYTF.

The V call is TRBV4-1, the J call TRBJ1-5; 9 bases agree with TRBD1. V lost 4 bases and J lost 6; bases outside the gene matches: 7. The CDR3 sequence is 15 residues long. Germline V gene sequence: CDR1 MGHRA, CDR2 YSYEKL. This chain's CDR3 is CASSRSGTGIQPQHF. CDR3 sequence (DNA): TGCGCCAGCAGCCGGTCCGGGACAGGGATTCAGCCCCAGCATTTT.

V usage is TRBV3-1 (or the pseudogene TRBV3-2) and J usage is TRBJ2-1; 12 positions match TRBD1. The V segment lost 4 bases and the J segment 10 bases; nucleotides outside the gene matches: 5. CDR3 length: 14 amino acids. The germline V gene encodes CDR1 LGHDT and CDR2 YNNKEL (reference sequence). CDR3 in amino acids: CASSRTGTGGEQFF. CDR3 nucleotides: TGTGCCAGCAGCCGAACCGGGACAGGGGGCGAGCAGTTCTTC.

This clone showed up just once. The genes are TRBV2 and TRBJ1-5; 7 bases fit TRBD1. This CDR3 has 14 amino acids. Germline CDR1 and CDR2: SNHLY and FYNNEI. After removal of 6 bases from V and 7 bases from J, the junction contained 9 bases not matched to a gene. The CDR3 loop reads CASRETGRAQPQHF. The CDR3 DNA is TGTGCCAGCAGAGAGACAGGGCGGGCCCAGCCCCAGCATTTT.

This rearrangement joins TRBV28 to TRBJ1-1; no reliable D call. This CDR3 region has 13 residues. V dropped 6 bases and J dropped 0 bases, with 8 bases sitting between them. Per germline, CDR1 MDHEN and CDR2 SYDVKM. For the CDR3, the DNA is TGTGCCAGCAGGGACTACATGAACACTGAAGCTTTCTTT. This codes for CASRDYMNTEAFF. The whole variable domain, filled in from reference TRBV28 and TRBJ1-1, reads DVKVTQSSRYLVKRTGEKVFLECVQDMDHENMFWYRQDPGLGLRLIYFSYDVKMKEKGDIPEGYSVSREKKERFSLILESASTNQTSMYLCASRDYMNTEAFFGQGTRLTVV.

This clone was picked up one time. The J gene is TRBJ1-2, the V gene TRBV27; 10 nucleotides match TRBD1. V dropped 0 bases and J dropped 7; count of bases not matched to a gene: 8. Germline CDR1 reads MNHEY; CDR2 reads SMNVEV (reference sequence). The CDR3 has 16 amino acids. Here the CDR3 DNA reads TGTGCCAGCAGTTTATCTAGGACAGGGGGACTCGGTGGCTACACCTTC. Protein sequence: CASSLSRTGGLGGYTF.

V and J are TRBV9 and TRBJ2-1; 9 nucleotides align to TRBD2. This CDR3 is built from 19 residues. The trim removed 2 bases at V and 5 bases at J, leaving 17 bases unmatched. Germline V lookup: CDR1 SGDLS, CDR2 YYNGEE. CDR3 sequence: CASSVWRGTSKPADNEQFF. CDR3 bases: TGTGCCAGCAGCGTTTGGAGGGGGACTAGCAAGCCAGCAGACAATGAGCAGTTCTTC.

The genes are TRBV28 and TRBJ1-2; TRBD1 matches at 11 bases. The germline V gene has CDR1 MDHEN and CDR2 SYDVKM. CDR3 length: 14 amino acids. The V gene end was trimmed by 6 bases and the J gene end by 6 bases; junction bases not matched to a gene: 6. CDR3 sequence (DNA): TGTGCCAGCAGCGTGGACAGGGGGCTGGATGGCTACACCTTC. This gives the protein CASSVDRGLDGYTF.

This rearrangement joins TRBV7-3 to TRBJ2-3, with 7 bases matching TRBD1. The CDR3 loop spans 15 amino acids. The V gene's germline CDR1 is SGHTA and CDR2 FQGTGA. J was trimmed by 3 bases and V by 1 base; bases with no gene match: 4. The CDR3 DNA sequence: TGTGCCAGCAGCTTAAAGGGACAGAAGACAGATACGCAGTATTTT. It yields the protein CASSLKGQKTDTQYF.

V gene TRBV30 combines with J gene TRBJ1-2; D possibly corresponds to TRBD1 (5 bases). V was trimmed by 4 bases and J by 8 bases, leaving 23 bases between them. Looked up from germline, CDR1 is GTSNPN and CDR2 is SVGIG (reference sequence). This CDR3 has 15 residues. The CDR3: CAWTVDTLLRGGYTF. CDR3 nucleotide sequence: TGTGCCTGGACAGTTGACACCTTACTTAGGGGAGGCTACACCTTC.